These T cell receptor beta chains were read from a single sample in a study of CD8+ T cells in alopecia areata. Sequencing was performed with immunoSEQ multiplex PCR; in TCRdb, only in-frame clones are kept and a portion is missing. The table has about 180,000 clones, roughly 65% seen once; the top ten hold under 2%. Specimen: CD4+ T cells sorted from blood, collected at week 0. The receptors here all came from a human donor with alopecia areata. The CDR3 runs from the conserved cysteine through the conserved F or W. D genes are given only for firm matches. Size is omitted from some rows. Given values are once, few, many or a class for expanded clones.

clone_size: NA
j_call: TRBJ1-6
v_call: TRBV5-1
d_call: NA
cdr3_aa: CASSARDSPLHF

clone_size: NA
j_call: TRBJ2-5
v_call: TRBV29-1
d_call: NA
cdr3_aa: CSVSPRLQETQYF

clone_size: NA
j_call: TRBJ2-3
v_call: TRBV30
d_call: NA
cdr3_aa: CAWSVGGTQYF

clone_size: NA
j_call: TRBJ2-3
v_call: TRBV6-5
d_call: NA
cdr3_aa: CASSYGLGSTDTQYF

clone_size: NA
j_call: TRBJ1-5
v_call: TRBV30
d_call: TRBD1
cdr3_aa: CAWNRGLQPQHF

clone_size: NA
j_call: TRBJ2-7
v_call: TRBV9
d_call: NA
cdr3_aa: CASSVGPGIYEQYF

clone_size: NA
j_call: TRBJ1-1
v_call: TRBV5-1
d_call: NA
cdr3_aa: CASSLRRGSTEAFF

clone_size: NA
j_call: TRBJ2-3
v_call: TRBV5-6
d_call: TRBD2
cdr3_aa: CASLGLAGTDTQYF

clone_size: NA
j_call: TRBJ1-1
v_call: TRBV30
d_call: NA
cdr3_aa: CAWSGVATEAFF

clone_size: NA
j_call: TRBJ2-4
v_call: TRBV7-9
d_call: NA
cdr3_aa: CASSLDPGGIQYF

clone_size: NA
j_call: TRBJ2-1
v_call: TRBV30
d_call: TRBD1
cdr3_aa: CAWSGRDRVYNEQFF

clone_size: few
j_call: TRBJ2-3
v_call: TRBV11-2
d_call: NA
cdr3_aa: CASSLGSRPTDTQYF

clone_size: once
j_call: TRBJ2-2
v_call: TRBV27
d_call: TRBD1
cdr3_aa: CASSRIRGLGELFF

clone_size: NA
j_call: TRBJ1-2
v_call: TRBV4-3
d_call: TRBD1
cdr3_aa: CASSQVGGTGANGYTF

clone_size: NA
j_call: TRBJ2-7
v_call: TRBV7-9
d_call: TRBD1
cdr3_aa: CASSRTGNGEQYF

clone_size: NA
j_call: TRBJ1-1
v_call: TRBV6-5
d_call: TRBD1
cdr3_aa: CASSRPTGVGEAFF

clone_size: few
j_call: TRBJ2-7
v_call: TRBV9
d_call: NA
cdr3_aa: CASSVGDTAEQYF

clone_size: few
j_call: TRBJ2-3
v_call: TRBV13
d_call: TRBD2
cdr3_aa: CASSPGLAGAVTDTQYF

clone_size: NA
j_call: TRBJ2-2
v_call: TRBV7-2
d_call: TRBD2
cdr3_aa: CASSLGPGLAGDTGELFF

clone_size: NA
j_call: TRBJ1-6
v_call: TRBV25-1
d_call: NA
cdr3_aa: CASSATSYNSPLHF

clone_size: once
j_call: TRBJ1-1
v_call: TRBV12-5
d_call: NA
cdr3_aa: CASGIGGGEAFF

clone_size: NA
j_call: TRBJ2-3
v_call: TRBV5-6
d_call: NA
cdr3_aa: CASSLIAEITDTQYF

clone_size: few
j_call: TRBJ2-3
v_call: TRBV30
d_call: TRBD1
cdr3_aa: CAWSFYDRATDTQYF

clone_size: NA
j_call: TRBJ1-6
v_call: TRBV5-1
d_call: NA
cdr3_aa: CASSLLRENSPLHF

clone_size: NA
j_call: TRBJ2-3
v_call: TRBV9
d_call: TRBD2
cdr3_aa: CASSVLAGRSTDTQYF

clone_size: NA
j_call: TRBJ1-1
v_call: TRBV7-9
d_call: NA
cdr3_aa: CASSNRAVPNTEAFF